One sample yielded the 16 T cell receptor beta chains listed below, sequenced in a study of blood T cells in healthy people across ages. PCR was performed a second time for about 7 to 11 cycles using a sample-barcoded 5' primer and a J-beta primer mix. A single record per CDR3 protein comes from TCRdb applying MiXCR to the 5' RACE reads. The sample contains about 970,000 distinct CDR3 sequences, about 51% of which appear only once. The specimen was blood. These TCRs come from a woman aged 55-70 years in good health.

This clonotype was picked up many times. One end of the junction does not line up with germline, which may come from a read error. The gene calls are TRBV15 and TRBJ2-5, with D unclear. There are 14 residues in the CDR3. Germline CDR1 reads LNHNV; CDR2 reads YYDKDF (reference sequence). CDR3 DNA: TGTGCCACCAGCAGAGATCAGACTGAAGATACCCAGTACTTC. This encodes CATSRDQTEDTQYF.

This clonotype was detected a few times. The chain uses TRBV12-3 or TRBV12-4 and TRBJ1-1; tentatively, D is TRBD1 (6 bases). V lost 5 bases, J lost 6 bases, and 10 bases lay in between. This CDR3 region has 12 residues. The CDR3 DNA reads as TGTGCCAGCAGTCCCAGGGGCTCTGAAGCTTTCTTT. It translates to CASSPRGSEAFF.

The rearrangement links TRBV13 to TRBJ2-1, with TRBD1 identical over 11 bases. The J segment lost 8 bases and the V segment lost 5 bases, leaving 5 bases of the junction unmatched. The CDR3 totals 14 residues. CDR1 and CDR2 (germline): PRHDT, FYEKMQ (reference sequence). Here the CDR3 reads CASSPPGQGDEQFF. The CDR3 DNA reads as TGTGCCAGCAGCCCACCGGGACAGGGGGATGAGCAGTTCTTC.

J is TRBJ2-7 and V is TRBV9, with a tentative D call TRBD2 (5 bases). Germline values: CDR1 SGDLS, CDR2 YYNGEE. V shed 0 bases and J shed 3 bases, with 7 bases lying between them. There are 13 residues in the CDR3. The CDR3 DNA sequence: TGTGCCAGCAGCGTAGGAGAGGGCTACGAGCAGTACTTC. This encodes CASSVGEGYEQYF.

The chain has TRBV29-1 and TRBJ2-1; the D gene could be TRBD1 or TRBD2 (5 bases each). Trimming took 6 bases from V and 2 from J, leaving 14 bases between them. The CDR3 sequence is 14 residues long. Germline V lookup: CDR1 SQVTM, CDR2 ANQGSEA. The CDR3 region is CSVVPGPTYNEQFF. The CDR3 nucleotides read TGCAGCGTAGTACCGGGACCGACCTACAATGAGCAGTTCTTC.

This sequence joins TRBV20-1 and TRBJ2-5; the match to TRBD1 covers 9 bases. The J segment lost 11 bases and the V segment lost 3 bases, leaving 16 bases of the junction unmatched. The CDR3 extends over 15 amino acids. Germline CDR1 and CDR2: DFQATT and SNEGSKA (reference sequence). The CDR3 sequence is CSASPGTGYHNEQYF. In DNA, the CDR3 is TGCAGTGCTAGCCCGGGGACAGGGTACCACAATGAGCAGTACTTC.

The chain couples TRBV20-1 to TRBJ1-1, with D unresolved. The germline gives CDR1 DFQATT, CDR2 SNEGSKA (reference sequence). The CDR3 consists of 15 residues. Trimming pared 6 bases from V and 1 base from J, leaving 18 bases between. CDR3 protein: CSAPLGGRQNTEAFF. In DNA form, the CDR3 reads TGCAGTGCGCCTCTCGGCGGACGGCAGAACACTGAAGCTTTCTTT.

This sequence joins TRBV27 and TRBJ2-7; 12 bases line up with TRBD2. V lost 3 bases, J lost 2 bases, and 17 bases stayed unmatched. CDR3 size: 20 residues. Germline V gene sequence: CDR1 MNHEY, CDR2 SMNVEV (reference sequence). The CDR3, as DNA: TGTGCCAGCAGTTTTACCCATCCTGGGCTAGCGGGAGGGAACACCTACGAGCAGTACTTC. This encodes CASSFTHPGLAGGNTYEQYF.

Of note for this clonotype: At one of its ends the junction is not consistent with the germline gene, which may arise from a read error. This chain uses TRBV30 with TRBJ2-7; 12 bases match TRBD2. There are 16 residues in the CDR3. Germline CDR1 reads GTSNPN; CDR2 reads SVGIG (reference sequence). CDR3 nucleotide sequence: TGTGTCTGGAGACCACTAGCGGGAGGACTTAACTACGAGCAGTACTTC. It yields the protein CVWRPLAGGLNYEQYF.

The V call is TRBV4-1, the J call TRBJ2-7; D remains unclear. Germline assignment: CDR1 MGHRA and CDR2 YSYEKL. V lost 0 bases and J lost 4, with 16 bases in between. The CDR3 is 16 amino acids. The CDR3 DNA reads TGCGCCAGCAGCCAAGACCGGGCCTTCATTGGTTACGAGCAGTACTTC. Translation: CASSQDRAFIGYEQYF.

This clonotype was recorded a few times. J is TRBJ2-3 and V is TRBV20-1; TRBD2 agrees at 8 bases. Germline CDR1 and CDR2: DFQATT and SNEGSKA (reference sequence). This CDR3 spans 16 amino acids. V shed 2 bases and J 2 bases; nucleotides not matched to a gene: 9. CDR3 sequence: CSARTELAGPTDTQYF. The DNA for the CDR3 is TGCAGTGCTAGAACAGAGCTAGCGGGTCCCACAGATACGCAGTATTTT.

This chain links TRBV7-9 with TRBJ1-1; D uncertain. Trimming shortened V by 7 bases and J by 7 bases, and 10 bases separated the two germline ends. The V gene's germline CDR1 is SEHNR and CDR2 FQNEAQ (reference sequence). CDR3 length equals 11 residues. CDR3: CASTLAIEAFF. The CDR3 coding sequence is TGTGCCAGCACCCTTGCGATTGAAGCTTTCTTT.

This clonotype turned up a few times. The chain joins TRBV29-1 to TRBJ2-3, with a tentative D call TRBD1 (5 bases). CDR3 size: 15 residues. Trimming removed 5 bases from V and 0 bases from J, with 15 bases in between. Germline CDR1 SQVTM, CDR2 ANQGSEA. The CDR3 sequence is CSVHKDSISTDTQYF. DNA of the CDR3: TGCAGCGTTCACAAAGACAGTATTAGCACAGATACGCAGTATTTT.

The J gene is TRBJ2-7, the V gene TRBV20-1, with 8 bases matching TRBD2. The CDR3 is 15 amino acids. Germline CDR1 DFQATT, CDR2 SNEGSKA (reference sequence). V trimming: 4 bases; J trimming: 3 bases; junction bases outside the gene matches: 11. The CDR3 DNA is TGCAGTGCTAATGAACCTGCGGGAGGCCGCTACGAGCAGTACTTC. Translation: CSANEPAGGRYEQYF.

Only one count was recorded for this clonotype. The chain couples TRBV2 to TRBJ1-1; the match to TRBD1 covers 11 bases. This CDR3 spans 14 amino acids. The V segment lost 6 bases and the J segment 6 bases; nucleotides outside the gene matches: 6. Germline V gene data show CDR1 as SNHLY and CDR2 as FYNNEI. Here the CDR3 DNA reads TGTGCCAGCAGCCCAGGACAGGGGGCGGCTGAAGCTTTCTTT. It translates to CASSPGQGAAEAFF.

V and J are TRBV20-1 and TRBJ2-2; 8 positions match TRBD2. V gave up 2 bases and J gave up 7 bases; unmatched junction bases: 9. CDR3 length: 15 residues. CDR1 and CDR2 (germline): DFQATT, SNEGSKA (reference sequence). Here the CDR3 reads CSARLAGRAHGELFF. As DNA, the CDR3 is TGCAGTGCTAGACTTGCCGGGAGGGCCCACGGGGAGCTGTTTTTT.